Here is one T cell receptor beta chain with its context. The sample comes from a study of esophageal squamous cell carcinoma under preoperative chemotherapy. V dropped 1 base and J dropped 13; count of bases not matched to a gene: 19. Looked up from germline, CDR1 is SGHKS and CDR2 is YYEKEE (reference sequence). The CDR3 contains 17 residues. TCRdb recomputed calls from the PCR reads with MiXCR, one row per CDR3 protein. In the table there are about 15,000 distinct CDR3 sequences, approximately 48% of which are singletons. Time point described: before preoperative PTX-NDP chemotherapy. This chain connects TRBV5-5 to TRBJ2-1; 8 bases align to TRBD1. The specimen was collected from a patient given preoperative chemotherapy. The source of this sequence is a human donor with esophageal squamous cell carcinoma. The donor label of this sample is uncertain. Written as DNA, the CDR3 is TGTGCCAGCAGCTTGCTTACAGGGGGGAGCAGTGGGGAGACCCAGTTCTTC. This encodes CASSLLTGGSSGETQFF.